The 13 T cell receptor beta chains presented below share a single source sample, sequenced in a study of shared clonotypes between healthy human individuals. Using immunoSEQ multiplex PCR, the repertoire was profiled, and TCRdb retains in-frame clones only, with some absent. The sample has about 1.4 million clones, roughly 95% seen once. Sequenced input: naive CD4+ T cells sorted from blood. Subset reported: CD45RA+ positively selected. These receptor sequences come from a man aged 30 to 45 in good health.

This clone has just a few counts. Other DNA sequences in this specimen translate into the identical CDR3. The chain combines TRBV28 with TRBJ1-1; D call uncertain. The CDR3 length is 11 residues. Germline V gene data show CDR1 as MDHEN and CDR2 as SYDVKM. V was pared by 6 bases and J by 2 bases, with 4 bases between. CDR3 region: CASRVNTEAFF. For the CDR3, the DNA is TGTGCCAGCAGAGTAAACACTGAAGCTTTCTTT.

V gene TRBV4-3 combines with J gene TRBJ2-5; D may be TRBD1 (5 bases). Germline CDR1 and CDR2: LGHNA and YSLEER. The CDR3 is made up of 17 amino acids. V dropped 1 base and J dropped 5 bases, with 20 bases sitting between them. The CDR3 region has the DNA TGCGCCAGCAGCCAAGGCCGTCGGACATCGGTTGGGGAGACCCAGTACTTC. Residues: CASSQGRRTSVGETQYF.

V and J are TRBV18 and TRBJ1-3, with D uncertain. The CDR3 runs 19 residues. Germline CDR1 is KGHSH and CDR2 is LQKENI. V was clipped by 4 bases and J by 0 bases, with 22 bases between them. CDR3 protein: CASSLKVGGDTSSGNTIYF. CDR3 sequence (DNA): TGTGCCAGCTCACTGAAGGTAGGAGGAGATACAAGCTCTGGAAACACCATATATTTT.

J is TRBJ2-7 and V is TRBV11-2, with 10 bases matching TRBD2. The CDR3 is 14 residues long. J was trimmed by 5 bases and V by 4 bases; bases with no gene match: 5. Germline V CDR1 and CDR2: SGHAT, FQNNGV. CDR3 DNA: TGTGCCAGCAGCTCCCCTAGCGGGAGTAACGAGCAGTACTTC. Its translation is CASSSPSGSNEQYF.

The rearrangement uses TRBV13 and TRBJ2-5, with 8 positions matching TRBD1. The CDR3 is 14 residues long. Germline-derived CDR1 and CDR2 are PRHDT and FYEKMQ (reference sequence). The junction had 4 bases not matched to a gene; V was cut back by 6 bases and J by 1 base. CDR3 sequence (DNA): TGTGCCAGCAGTTTCGGACAGGGCCAAGAGACCCAGTACTTC. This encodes CASSFGQGQETQYF. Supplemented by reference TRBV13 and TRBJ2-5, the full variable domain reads AAGVIQSPRHLIKEKRETATLKCYPIPRHDTVYWYQQGPGQDPQFLISFYEKMQSDKGSIPDRFSAQQFSDYHSELNMSSLELGDSALYFCASSFGQGQETQYFGPGTRLLVL.

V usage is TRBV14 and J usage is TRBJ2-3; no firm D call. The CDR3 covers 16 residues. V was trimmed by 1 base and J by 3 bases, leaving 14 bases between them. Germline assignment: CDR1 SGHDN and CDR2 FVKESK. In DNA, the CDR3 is TGTGCCAGCAGCCAAGGTCTAAGTATGAGAACAGATACGCAGTATTTT. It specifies CASSQGLSMRTDTQYF.

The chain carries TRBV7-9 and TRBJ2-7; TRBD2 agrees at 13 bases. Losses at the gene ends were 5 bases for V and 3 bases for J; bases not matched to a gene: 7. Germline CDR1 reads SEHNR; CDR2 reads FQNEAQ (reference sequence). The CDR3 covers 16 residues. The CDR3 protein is CASSAIGLAGVYEQYF. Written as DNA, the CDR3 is TGTGCCAGCAGCGCCATCGGACTAGCGGGAGTCTACGAGCAGTACTTC.

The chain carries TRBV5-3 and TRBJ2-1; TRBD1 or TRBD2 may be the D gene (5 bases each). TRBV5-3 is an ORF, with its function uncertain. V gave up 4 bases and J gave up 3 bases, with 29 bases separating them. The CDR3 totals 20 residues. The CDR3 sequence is CARSADSFPGTPSIYNEQFF. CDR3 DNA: TGTGCCAGAAGCGCAGACAGTTTCCCTGGGACCCCCTCTATCTACAATGAGCAGTTCTTC.

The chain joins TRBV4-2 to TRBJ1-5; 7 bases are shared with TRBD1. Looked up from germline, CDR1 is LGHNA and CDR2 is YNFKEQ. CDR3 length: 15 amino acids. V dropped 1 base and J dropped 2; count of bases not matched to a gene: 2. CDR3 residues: CASSQVTGGNQPQHF. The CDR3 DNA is TGTGCCAGCAGCCAAGTTACAGGGGGCAATCAGCCCCAGCATTTT.

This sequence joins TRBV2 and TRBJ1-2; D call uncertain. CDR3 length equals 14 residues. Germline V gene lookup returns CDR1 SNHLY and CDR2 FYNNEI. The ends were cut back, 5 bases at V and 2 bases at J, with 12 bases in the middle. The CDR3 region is CASSLDGTNYGYTF. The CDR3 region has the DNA TGTGCCAGCAGTCTGGACGGAACGAACTATGGCTACACCTTC. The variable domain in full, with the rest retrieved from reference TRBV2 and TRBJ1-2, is EPEVTQTPSHQVTQMGQEVILRCVPISNHLYFYWYRQILGQKVEFLVSFYNNEISEKSEIFDDQFSVERPDGSNFTLKIRSTKLEDSAMYFCASSLDGTNYGYTFGSGTRLTVV.

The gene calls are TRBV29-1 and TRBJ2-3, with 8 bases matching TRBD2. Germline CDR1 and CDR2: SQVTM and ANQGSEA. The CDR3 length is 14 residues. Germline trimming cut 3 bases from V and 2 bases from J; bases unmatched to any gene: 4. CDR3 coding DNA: TGCAGCGTTGACCCAGCGGGGGTCACAGATACGCAGTATTTT. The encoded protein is CSVDPAGVTDTQYF.

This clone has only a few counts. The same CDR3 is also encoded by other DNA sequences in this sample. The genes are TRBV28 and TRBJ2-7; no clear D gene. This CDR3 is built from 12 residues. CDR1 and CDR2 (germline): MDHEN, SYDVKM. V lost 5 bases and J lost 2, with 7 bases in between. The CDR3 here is CASSPPTYEQYF. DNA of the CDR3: TGTGCCAGCAGTCCGCCAACCTACGAGCAGTACTTC.

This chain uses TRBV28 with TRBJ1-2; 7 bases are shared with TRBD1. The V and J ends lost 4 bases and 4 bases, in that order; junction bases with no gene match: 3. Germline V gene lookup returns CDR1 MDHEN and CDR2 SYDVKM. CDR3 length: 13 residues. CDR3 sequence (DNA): TGTGCCAGCAGTTCAGGGACAGTCTATGGCTACACCTTC. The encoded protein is CASSSGTVYGYTF.